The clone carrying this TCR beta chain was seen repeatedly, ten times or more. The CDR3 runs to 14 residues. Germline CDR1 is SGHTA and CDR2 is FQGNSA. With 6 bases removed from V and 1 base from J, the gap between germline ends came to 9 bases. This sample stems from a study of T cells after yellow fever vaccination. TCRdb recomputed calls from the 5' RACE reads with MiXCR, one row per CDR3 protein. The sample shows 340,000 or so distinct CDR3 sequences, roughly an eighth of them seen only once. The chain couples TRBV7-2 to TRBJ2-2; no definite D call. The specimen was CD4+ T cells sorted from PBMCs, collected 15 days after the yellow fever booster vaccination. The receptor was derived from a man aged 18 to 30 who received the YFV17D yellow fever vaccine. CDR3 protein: CASSHTVNTGELFF. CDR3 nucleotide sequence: TGTGCCAGCAGTCATACCGTGAACACCGGGGAGCTGTTTTTT. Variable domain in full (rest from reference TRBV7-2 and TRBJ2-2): GAGVSQSPSNKVTEKGKDVELRCDPISGHTALYWYRQSLGQGLEFLIYFQGNSAPDKSGLPSDRFSAERTGGSVSTLTIQRTQQEDSAVYLCASSHTVNTGELFFGEGSRLTVL.